The present TCR beta chain was sequenced within a study of patients and donors after allogeneic stem cell transplantation. This clonotype was observed a few times. One entry per CDR3 protein, called by TCRdb with MiXCR from the RT-PCR reads. The sample includes 400,000 to 500,000 distinct CDR3 sequences, around 16% of them seen just once. V lost 4 bases, J lost 8 bases, and 10 bases stayed unmatched. Per the germline V gene, CDR1 is DFQATT and CDR2 is SNEGSKA (reference sequence). The CDR3 totals 16 residues. The chain recombines TRBV20-1 with TRBJ2-1, with TRBD2 matching 14 bases. The clonotype was recovered from a human donor who was either an allogeneic HSCT recipient or a stem cell or donor lymphocyte infusion donor (not recorded which). It is not recorded whose cells these are; they may come from a transplant donor. Material: blood, either unsorted or a sorted T cell fraction (not recorded which). CDR3 amino acids: CSATLRTSGRKDEQFF. The CDR3 DNA is TGCAGTGCTACGCTGAGGACTAGCGGGAGGAAAGATGAGCAGTTCTTC.